This T cell receptor beta chain was recorded in a study of T cells in localized non-small cell lung cancer. Whole-study results and caveats: Appearing in adjacent lung were a median approximately 50 of the top 100 tumor clones. Highest T cell clonality was seen in uninvolved adjacent lung, surpassing that measured in tumor. Overall survival was longer when the density of T cells in the blood was higher.

As for this clone: Its antigen remains unidentified.

TCRdb's copy holds only in-frame clones and misses some; the assay was immunoSEQ multiplex PCR. The table lists about 78,000 clones, 80% to 90% of them singletons, with 2.8% in the top ten. V was clipped by 5 bases and J by 4 bases, with 15 bases between them. Germline V lookup: CDR1 SGHRS, CDR2 YFSETQ. This CDR3 contains 14 residues. The sequencing used peripheral blood, collected before any cancer treatment. The rearrangement uses TRBV5-1 and TRBJ1-1; weak D call: TRBD1 (6 bases). The sequence was obtained from a man aged 40 to 75 with stage I lung adenocarcinoma. This CDR3 reads CASSTGGAGTEAFF. CDR3 sequence (DNA): TGCGCCAGCAGTACTGGGGGCGCGGGCACTGAAGCTTTCTTT.